This TCR beta chain was sequenced during a study of blood T cell repertoires in COVID-19. Study-wide background: Sample material is recorded as cDNA or gDNA derived from T cells, B-cell-depleted T cells, or PBMCs.

TCRdb's table, derived via immunoSEQ multiplex PCR, lists solely in-frame clones and lacks some. The data contain 50,000 to 75,000 clones, about 75% of them singletons. Germline V gene data show CDR1 as SGDLS and CDR2 as YYNGEE. CDR3 length: 16 residues. After removal of 2 bases from V and 6 bases from J, the junction contained 9 bases not matched to a gene. The source is a woman older than 75 with acute or convalescent COVID-19. Sequenced material: peripheral blood. The genes are TRBV9 and TRBJ2-1; 9 bases line up with TRBD2. Written as DNA, the CDR3 is TGTGCCAGCAGCGTGGGCGGGAGGGCCGAGGGCAATGAGCAGTTCTTC. Its protein product is CASSVGGRAEGNEQFF.